This T cell receptor (beta chain) appears in the sequencing data of a study of T-cell memory formation after mild COVID-19. This clonotype occurred a few times. TCRdb re-called the 5' RACE reads through MiXCR, storing one row per CDR3 protein. The table records about 470,000 distinct CDR3 sequences, 15% to 20% of them present only once. V was pared by 6 bases and J by 4 bases, with 15 bases between. This CDR3 region has 14 residues. From germline, CDR1 is MGHDK and CDR2 SYGVNS. The rearrangement uses TRBV25-1 and TRBJ1-2, with a possible D match to TRBD1 (5 bases). The sequenced sample consisted of PBMCs or a T cell subset sorted from them (not recorded which). This TCR was sampled from an adult woman who had mild COVID-19 (a few samples of this study predate the infection). Cell type and time point are not known. The CDR3: CASRATGKSYGYTF. Here the CDR3 DNA reads TGTGCCAGCAGGGCAACAGGAAAAAGCTATGGCTACACCTTC.